Below, 18 T cell receptor beta chains from the same sample are listed, as sequenced in a study of CD8 T cells in ankylosing spondylitis. TCRdb fed the 5' RACE reads into MiXCR, producing one record per CDR3 protein. The sample includes 210,000 or so distinct CDR3 sequences, roughly 8.2% seen only once; the top ten take 4.8%. The specimen was blood, either unsorted or a sorted T cell fraction (not recorded which). These receptors were taken from a female donor with ankylosing spondylitis or in good health (not recorded which).

This clonotype was detected many times. The rearrangement links TRBV5-4 to TRBJ2-3; D tentatively reads TRBD1 or TRBD2 (5 bases each). The V end was cut by 1 base, the J end by 7 bases, with 10 bases between. The CDR3 is 13 amino acids. Per the germline V gene, CDR1 is SGHNT and CDR2 is YYREEE (reference sequence). In DNA form, the CDR3 reads TGTGCCAGCAGCTTGCCCGGGACGAATACGCAGTATTTT. Protein sequence: CASSLPGTNTQYF.

This clonotype was found many times. This chain connects TRBV12-3 or TRBV12-4 to TRBJ1-5; D is possibly TRBD1 (6 bases). This CDR3 has 16 residues. V dropped 4 bases and J dropped 1 base, with 14 bases sitting between them. DNA of the CDR3: TGTGCCAGCAGTTCAAGGGGGGGGGTAAGCAATCAGCCCCAGCATTTT. It codes for CASSSRGGVSNQPQHF.

This clonotype was detected many times. Because the CDR3's place on the DNA is in doubt, the DNA is left out and the CDR3 is given as listed by TCRdb. The chain has TRBV5-1 and TRBJ1-1; the table's D call TRBD1 went unverified against the DNA. Germline values: CDR1 SGHRS, CDR2 YFSETQ. The CDR3 spans 20 residues, counting both ends. This chain's CDR3 is CASRTGTEAFFGQGTTEAFF.

This clonotype was seen repeatedly, ten times or more. The chain employs TRBV20-1 and TRBJ2-7; TRBD1 aligns across 11 bases. Germline CDR1 reads DFQATT; CDR2 reads SNEGSKA (reference sequence). The CDR3 totals 14 residues. Trimming removed 3 bases from V and 0 bases from J; junction bases left unmatched: 1. Here the CDR3 DNA reads TGCAGTGCTAGGGGACAGGGGGGCTCCTACGAGCAGTACTTC. Protein product: CSARGQGGSYEQYF.

In this sample, this clonotype turned up many times. V is TRBV27 and J is TRBJ2-1; the D gene is possibly TRBD1 (6 bases). This CDR3 has 13 residues. Germline assignment: CDR1 MNHEY and CDR2 SMNVEV (reference sequence). V was clipped by 0 bases and J by 14 bases, with 14 bases between them. This CDR3 is CASSLSLHREEFF. DNA of the CDR3: TGTGCCAGCAGTTTATCCCTCCACAGGGAAGAGTTCTTC.

In its sample, this clonotype was seen many times. The V gene is TRBV21-1, the J gene TRBJ2-1; whether TRBD2, the table's D call, matches the DNA was not checked. TRBV21-1 is annotated as a pseudogene. The CDR3 covers 15 residues. CDR3 DNA: TGTGCCAGCAGCAATAAGAACAAGGAGGGAAATGAGCAGTTCTTC. Residues: CASSNKNKEGNEQFF.

The CDR3 nucleotides read TGCAGCGTTGAAGAGGCGGAAGGCACTGAAGCTTTCTTT. Amino acids: CSVEEAEGTEAFF. The chain uses TRBV29-1 and TRBJ1-1; D not certain. V was clipped by 0 bases and J by 4 bases, with 9 bases between them. Germline lookup yields CDR1 SQVTM and CDR2 ANQGSEA. The length of the CDR3 is 13 residues. Using reference TRBV29-1 and TRBJ1-1 for the parts outside the CDR3, the full variable domain is SAVISQKPSRDICQRGTSLTIQCQVDSQVTMMFWYRQQPGQSLTLIATANQGSEATYESGFVIDKFPISRPNLTFSTLTVSNMSPEDSSIYLCSVEEAEGTEAFFGQGTRLTVV.

This chain links TRBV6-1 with TRBJ2-1; D is unresolved. The V and J ends lost 8 bases and 0 bases respectively, with 8 bases between them. The CDR3 totals 13 residues. CDR1 and CDR2 (germline): MNHNS, SASEGT. CDR3 coding DNA: TGTGCCAGCCAGACTCCCTCCTACAATGAGCAGTTCTTC. Protein: CASQTPSYNEQFF.

This clonotype was detected ten times or more. The V call is TRBV20-1, the J call TRBJ2-3; 9 bases are shared with TRBD2. V was clipped by 5 bases and J by 2 bases; unmatched bases: 8. Looked up from germline, CDR1 is DFQATT and CDR2 is SNEGSKA (reference sequence). This CDR3 has 15 residues. CDR3: CSAPNLAGPTDTQYF. The CDR3 region has the DNA TGCAGTGCTCCCAATCTAGCGGGGCCCACAGATACGCAGTATTTT.

The table lists this clonotype with many counts. The rearrangement uses TRBV20-1 and TRBJ1-2, with a weak D call TRBD1 (6 bases). The CDR3 contains 14 residues. Germline values: CDR1 DFQATT, CDR2 SNEGSKA (reference sequence). V dropped 3 bases and J dropped 1 base, with 12 bases sitting between them. The CDR3 region is CSASGQGSNYGYTF. CDR3 bases: TGCAGTGCTAGTGGCCAGGGGAGTAACTATGGCTACACCTTC.

At least ten counts were recorded for this clonotype. The chain has TRBV10-3 and TRBJ1-5; possible D gene TRBD1, 5 bases. V dropped 0 bases and J dropped 3 bases, with 9 bases sitting between them. The CDR3 is 15 amino acids. In germline, CDR1 is ENHRY, CDR2 SYGVKD. The CDR3 protein is CAISESRAPNQPQHF. The CDR3 DNA reads as TGTGCCATCAGTGAGTCCAGGGCCCCCAATCAGCCCCAGCATTTT.

The chain is built from TRBV9 and TRBJ2-2; 8 bases fit TRBD1. V shed 0 bases and J 4 bases; nucleotides not matched to a gene: 5. Germline V gene lookup returns CDR1 SGDLS and CDR2 YYNGEE. The CDR3 consists of 16 residues. The DNA of the CDR3 is TGTGCCAGCAGCGTAGAGCCAGGGGGCGGCACCGGGGAGCTGTTTTTT. This translates into CASSVEPGGGTGELFF.

This clonotype was detected ten times or more. J is TRBJ1-2 and V is TRBV12-3 or TRBV12-4, with 7 bases matching TRBD1. CDR3 size: 15 residues. Germline trimming cut 3 bases from V and 3 bases from J; bases unmatched to any gene: 7. The CDR3 DNA follows: TGTGCCAGCAGTTTTGGGCAGGGGGGGGACTATGGCTACACCTTC. This codes for CASSFGQGGDYGYTF.

Notes on this clonotype: A much larger clone is a single base away; this may be a read error. The chain couples TRBV5-1 to TRBJ2-1; 8 bases line up with TRBD2. This CDR3 contains 15 residues. Germline assignment: CDR1 SGHRS and CDR2 YFSETQ. The DNA for the CDR3 is TGCACCACCTCAAGCTCGGCTAGCGGGTACAATGAGCAGTTCTTC. Translated, it gives CTTSSSASGYNEQFF.

This clonotype was detected many times. Compared with germline, one end of the junction differs, possibly owing to a read error. Written as DNA, the CDR3 is TGCAGTGTTGGGGGCCCTAATCAGCCCCAGCATTTT. It is translated as CSVGGPNQPQHF. This rearrangement joins TRBV29-1 to TRBJ1-5; tentative D call: TRBD1 (6 bases). Germline V gene lookup returns CDR1 SQVTM and CDR2 ANQGSEA. The CDR3 has 12 residues.

This chain links TRBV20-1 with TRBJ2-7; TRBD1 might be the D (6 bases). Trimming removed 1 base from V and 6 bases from J, with 16 bases in between. Germline CDR1 reads DFQATT; CDR2 reads SNEGSKA (reference sequence). This CDR3 has 14 residues. The CDR3 protein is CSARGPRQVAEQYF. CDR3 DNA: TGCAGTGCTAGAGGTCCCAGACAGGTTGCCGAGCAGTACTTC.

This clonotype was detected ten times or more. The rearrangement links TRBV29-1 to TRBJ2-1, with 12 bases aligning to TRBD2. Trimming took 8 bases from V and 6 from J; bases not matched to a gene: 5. CDR1 is SQVTM and CDR2 is ANQGSEA in the germline V gene. The CDR3 spans 13 residues. CDR3 loop: CSSWTSGTNEQFF. CDR3 sequence (DNA): TGCAGCAGCTGGACTAGCGGGACCAATGAGCAGTTCTTC.

This clonotype was seen repeatedly, ten times or more. V and J are TRBV6-1 and TRBJ2-4; D may correspond to TRBD1 or TRBD2 (6 bases each). Trimming pared 8 bases from V and 3 bases from J, leaving 14 bases between. The CDR3 totals 14 residues. Per germline, CDR1 MNHNS and CDR2 SASEGT. CDR3 protein: CASAPRGGKNIQYF. CDR3 in DNA: TGTGCCAGCGCCCCCAGGGGAGGCAAAAACATTCAGTACTTC.